This is a list of T cell receptor beta chains from one sample in a study of T cell responses to AZD1222 COVID-19 vaccine. Produced via immunoSEQ multiplex PCR; TCRdb's table is partial and in-frame only. Of 65,000 to 90,000 clones detected, nearly 90% appear once; the ten largest clones hold 9% to 9.5%. The source was peripheral blood, collected 28 days after the second AZD1222 dose. These receptors were collected from an adult who received the AZD1222 COVID-19 vaccine. Both conserved end residues are part of each CDR3. The D gene is left open where the match is weak. Size is stated for part of the rows, as once, few or many counts, or as a class when the clone is expanded.

abundance	d_gene	j_gene	v_gene	CDR3aa	CDR3nt
NA	NA	TRBJ1-1	TRBV15	CATSRETDMNTEAFF	TGTGCCACCAGCAGAGAGACAGATATGAACACTGAAGCTTTCTTT
NA	TRBD2	TRBJ2-1	TRBV7-6	CASSTLAGGAYNEQFF	TGTGCCAGCAGTACCTTAGCGGGGGGGGCCTACAATGAGCAGTTCTTC
once	TRBD2	TRBJ2-3	TRBV7-3	CASSLGGRALGDTQYF	TGTGCCAGCAGCTTGGGGGGGAGGGCCCTCGGAGATACGCAGTATTTT
NA	TRBD1	TRBJ1-3	TRBV19	CASSPTATGAAGGNTIYF	TGTGCCAGTAGTCCAACAGCAACAGGGGCCGCCGGGGGAAACACCATATATTTT
NA	NA	TRBJ1-2	TRBV28	CASSLNGVDHYGYTF	TGTGCCAGCAGTTTAAACGGAGTCGATCACTATGGCTACACCTTC
NA	TRBD1	TRBJ1-2	TRBV5-1	CASSSPGRTGPNYGYTF	TGCGCCAGCAGCTCCCCAGGGCGGACAGGGCCCAACTATGGCTACACCTTC
NA	TRBD2	TRBJ2-3	TRBV3-1/TRBV3-2	CASSPTSGSWDTQYF	TGTGCCAGCAGCCCTACTAGCGGGAGTTGGGATACGCAGTATTTT
NA	NA	TRBJ1-5	TRBV2	CASNRGGGNQPQHF	TGTGCCAGCAATCGGGGCGGGGGCAATCAGCCCCAGCATTTT
NA	NA	TRBJ2-2	TRBV7-2	CASSFPFGELFF	TGTGCCAGCAGCTTCCCTTTCGGGGAGCTGTTTTTT
NA	NA	TRBJ1-1	TRBV2	CASAGGVNTEAFF	TGTGCCAGCGCTGGAGGGGTGAACACTGAAGCTTTCTTT
NA	NA	TRBJ1-5	TRBV12-3/TRBV12-4	CASSRGSAQHF	TGTGCCAGCAGCCGGGGGTCGGCCCAGCATTTT
NA	TRBD1	TRBJ2-7	TRBV5-5	CASSTRQGWYEQYF	TGTGCCAGCAGCACCAGACAGGGGTGGTACGAGCAGTACTTC
NA	TRBD2	TRBJ2-3	TRBV7-9	CASSLVGRGGTDTQYF	TGTGCCAGCAGCTTAGTCGGACGGGGAGGGACAGATACGCAGTATTTT
NA	TRBD1	TRBJ1-5	TRBV6-2/TRBV6-3	CASSYRGGQVNQPQHF	TGTGCCAGCAGTTACAGGGGAGGACAGGTCAATCAGCCCCAGCATTTT
NA	NA	TRBJ1-2	TRBV12-3/TRBV12-4	CASSLAQYYGYTF	TGTGCCAGCAGTTTGGCCCAGTACTATGGCTACACCTTC
NA	NA	TRBJ2-1	TRBV7-6	CASSFGGGDEQFF	TGTGCCAGCAGCTTCGGGGGCGGCGATGAGCAGTTCTTC
once	NA	TRBJ2-2	TRBV19	CASNRGSLNTGELFF	TGTGCCAGTAATCGGGGGTCCTTAAACACCGGGGAGCTGTTTTTT
NA	TRBD1	TRBJ1-5	TRBV19	CAGSTGQGHQPQHF	TGTGCCGGATCGACGGGACAGGGCCATCAGCCCCAGCATTTT
NA	NA	TRBJ2-3	TRBV9	CASSARGHISTDTQYF	TGTGCCAGCAGCGCCAGGGGTCACATCTCCACAGATACGCAGTATTTT
NA	TRBD2	TRBJ2-5	TRBV9	CASSQPRNSGPQETQYF	TGTGCCAGCAGCCAACCCCGAAATAGCGGGCCACAAGAGACCCAGTACTTC
NA	NA	TRBJ2-7	TRBV11-2	CASSLGWGSSYEQYF	TGTGCCAGCAGCTTAGGATGGGGATCGTCCTACGAGCAGTACTTC
few	NA	TRBJ2-1	TRBV9	CASSPDPRGMWNEQFF	TGTGCCAGCAGCCCCGATCCCAGGGGTATGTGGAATGAGCAGTTCTTC
NA	NA	TRBJ2-5	TRBV18	CASSPSQGQETQYF	TGTGCCAGCTCACCCAGTCAGGGCCAAGAGACCCAGTACTTC
NA	TRBD1	TRBJ1-5	TRBV11-1	CASSSSTGSQQPQHF	TGTGCCAGCAGCTCCTCGACAGGGTCGCAACAGCCCCAGCATTTT
NA	TRBD2	TRBJ2-1	TRBV11-3	CASSLSRGSGRYNEQFF	TGTGCCAGCAGCCTCTCTAGGGGTAGCGGGAGGTACAATGAGCAGTTCTTC
NA	TRBD1	TRBJ1-1	TRBV5-1	CASSPGTGDTEAFF	TGCGCCAGCAGCCCAGGGACAGGGGACACTGAAGCTTTCTTT
NA	TRBD1	TRBJ1-3	TRBV7-6	CASSPSDRAAGNTIYF	TGTGCCAGCAGCCCTTCGGACAGGGCGGCTGGAAACACCATATATTTT
NA	NA	TRBJ1-5	TRBV12-3/TRBV12-4	CASQARRNQPQHF	TGTGCCAGTCAGGCGAGGAGGAATCAGCCCCAGCATTTT
NA	TRBD2	TRBJ2-3	TRBV2	CASGGLVTPTQYF	TGTGCCAGCGGAGGACTAGTAACGCCAACGCAGTATTTT
NA	TRBD1	TRBJ1-4	TRBV28	CASSPGGGGEKLFF	TGTGCCAGCAGTCCAGGGGGTGGTGGTGAAAAACTGTTTTTT
NA	NA	TRBJ1-1	TRBV11-2	CASSPMAEAFF	TGTGCCAGCAGCCCCATGGCTGAAGCTTTCTTT
NA	TRBD1	TRBJ1-6	TRBV10-3	CATTGFGDSPLHF	TGTGCCACGACAGGGTTTGGTGATTCACCCCTCCACTTT
once	NA	TRBJ2-5	TRBV12-3/TRBV12-4	CASASGETQYF	TGTGCCAGCGCATCCGGAGAGACCCAGTACTTC
NA	NA	TRBJ1-6	TRBV13	CASSLLTGPYNSPLHF	TGTGCCAGCAGCTTATTAACAGGACCATATAATTCACCCCTCCACTTT
NA	NA	TRBJ2-2	TRBV5-1	CASRTTPPGELFF	TGCGCCAGCAGAACAACCCCCCCCGGGGAGCTGTTTTTT
NA	TRBD1	TRBJ1-1	TRBV30	CAWSRRQGRPGAFF	TGTGCCTGGAGTAGACGACAGGGCCGCCCTGGGGCTTTCTTT
NA	NA	TRBJ1-4	TRBV4-3	CASSQDWAGSYEKLFF	TGCGCCAGCAGCCAAGATTGGGCAGGGAGTTATGAAAAACTGTTTTTT
NA	NA	TRBJ1-1	TRBV7-9	CASSLGVAAITNTEAFF	TGTGCCAGCAGCTTAGGGGTGGCAGCCATAACGAACACTGAAGCTTTCTTT
NA	NA	TRBJ2-5	TRBV5-6	CASSLGGQGQETQYF	TGTGCCAGCAGCTTGGGTGGGCAGGGCCAAGAGACCCAGTACTTC
NA	NA	TRBJ1-1	TRBV11-2	CASSVRQLRNTEAFF	TGTGCCAGCAGCGTCCGACAGTTGAGGAACACTGAAGCTTTCTTT
NA	TRBD1	TRBJ2-1	TRBV11-2	CASSLAWTGGPYNEQFF	TGTGCCAGCAGCTTAGCCTGGACAGGGGGCCCCTACAATGAGCAGTTCTTC
NA	NA	TRBJ1-6	TRBV7-9	CASSLEGPNSPLHF	TGTGCCAGCAGCTTGGAGGGTCCGAATTCACCCCTCCACTTT
NA	NA	TRBJ1-2	TRBV27	CASSLGGRDGYTF	TGTGCCAGCAGTTTGGGGGGTAGGGATGGCTACACCTTC
NA	NA	TRBJ1-5	TRBV24-1	CATSDLDTDQPQHF	TGTGCCACCAGTGATTTGGACACAGATCAGCCCCAGCATTTT
NA	NA	TRBJ2-7	TRBV2	CASMVTGGGEQYF	TGTGCCAGCATGGTCACAGGGGGAGGGGAGCAGTACTTC
once	NA	TRBJ2-2	TRBV30	CAWSLQASLRLAGELFF	TGTGCCTGGAGTCTCCAAGCTTCGCTTCGGCTCGCCGGGGAGCTGTTTTTT
NA	NA	TRBJ1-1	TRBV6-5	CASRQGRGTEAFF	TGTGCCAGCAGACAGGGCCGGGGGACTGAAGCTTTCTTT
NA	NA	TRBJ1-6	TRBV28	CASSRTAYNSPLHF	TGTGCCAGCAGTAGGACCGCCTATAATTCACCCCTCCACTTT
NA	NA	TRBJ2-2	TRBV2	CASSEVRVNTGELFF	TGTGCCAGCAGTGAAGTGAGGGTTAACACCGGGGAGCTGTTTTTT
NA	TRBD2	TRBJ2-5	TRBV29-1	CSVEIGSTSGTQETQYF	TGCAGCGTTGAGATCGGGTCGACTAGCGGAACCCAAGAGACCCAGTACTTC
NA	TRBD2	TRBJ2-3	TRBV2	CASSDGFSGGAGDTQYF	TGTGCCAGCAGTGATGGGTTTAGCGGGGGGGCAGGAGATACGCAGTATTTT
NA	NA	TRBJ1-1	TRBV15	CATSRGDARNTEAFF	TGTGCCACCAGCCGGGGGGACGCTCGGAACACTGAAGCTTTCTTT
NA	TRBD1	TRBJ1-5	TRBV7-7	CASSLEPVTGARNQPQHF	TGTGCCAGCAGCTTAGAGCCGGTAACAGGGGCTCGCAATCAGCCCCAGCATTTT
NA	NA	TRBJ2-3	TRBV19	CASSIVTGSGADTQYF	TGTGCCAGTAGTATTGTGACGGGGTCGGGCGCAGATACGCAGTATTTT
once	NA	TRBJ2-1	TRBV7-2	CASSFPQGPLGEQFF	TGTGCCAGCAGCTTCCCCCAGGGACCACTAGGTGAGCAGTTCTTC
NA	NA	TRBJ1-2	TRBV13	CASRGPPVRYGYTF	TGTGCCAGCCGAGGCCCCCCTGTGAGATATGGCTACACCTTC
NA	NA	TRBJ1-2	TRBV5-6	CASSLGLGYTF	TGTGCCAGCAGCTTGGGGCTGGGCTACACCTTC